This T cell receptor (beta chain) originates from a study of blood T cell repertoires in COVID-19. V lost 5 bases to trimming and J lost 2 bases; unmatched junction nucleotides: 7. The germline V gene has CDR1 LNHDA and CDR2 SQIVND (reference sequence). The CDR3 is made up of 15 amino acids. Repertoires were generated with immunoSEQ multiplex PCR, while TCRdb's copy carries only in-frame clones and drops some. The data contain roughly 250,000 clones, approximately 78% of them singletons. This receptor was identified in a woman aged 55-70 years with active or convalescent COVID-19. Sequencing input: peripheral blood. This chain links TRBV19 with TRBJ2-7; 9 bases line up with TRBD1. The CDR3, as DNA: TGTGCCAGTAGTGCCCGGGACAGGGCGCCCTACGAGCAGTACTTC. Protein: CASSARDRAPYEQYF.